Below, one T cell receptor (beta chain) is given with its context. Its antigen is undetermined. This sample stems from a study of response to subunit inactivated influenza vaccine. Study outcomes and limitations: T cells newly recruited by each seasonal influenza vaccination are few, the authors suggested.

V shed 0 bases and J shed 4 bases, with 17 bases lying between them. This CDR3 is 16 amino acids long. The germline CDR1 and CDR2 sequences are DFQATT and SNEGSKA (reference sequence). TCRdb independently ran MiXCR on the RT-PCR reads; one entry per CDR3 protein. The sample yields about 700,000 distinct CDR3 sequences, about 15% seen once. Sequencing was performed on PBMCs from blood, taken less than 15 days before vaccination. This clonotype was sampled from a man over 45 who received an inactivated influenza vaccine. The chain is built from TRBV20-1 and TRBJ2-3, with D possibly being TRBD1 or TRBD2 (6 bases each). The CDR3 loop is CSARDRGGPTPDTQYF. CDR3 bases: TGCAGTGCTAGAGACAGAGGGGGGCCAACCCCAGATACGCAGTATTTT.